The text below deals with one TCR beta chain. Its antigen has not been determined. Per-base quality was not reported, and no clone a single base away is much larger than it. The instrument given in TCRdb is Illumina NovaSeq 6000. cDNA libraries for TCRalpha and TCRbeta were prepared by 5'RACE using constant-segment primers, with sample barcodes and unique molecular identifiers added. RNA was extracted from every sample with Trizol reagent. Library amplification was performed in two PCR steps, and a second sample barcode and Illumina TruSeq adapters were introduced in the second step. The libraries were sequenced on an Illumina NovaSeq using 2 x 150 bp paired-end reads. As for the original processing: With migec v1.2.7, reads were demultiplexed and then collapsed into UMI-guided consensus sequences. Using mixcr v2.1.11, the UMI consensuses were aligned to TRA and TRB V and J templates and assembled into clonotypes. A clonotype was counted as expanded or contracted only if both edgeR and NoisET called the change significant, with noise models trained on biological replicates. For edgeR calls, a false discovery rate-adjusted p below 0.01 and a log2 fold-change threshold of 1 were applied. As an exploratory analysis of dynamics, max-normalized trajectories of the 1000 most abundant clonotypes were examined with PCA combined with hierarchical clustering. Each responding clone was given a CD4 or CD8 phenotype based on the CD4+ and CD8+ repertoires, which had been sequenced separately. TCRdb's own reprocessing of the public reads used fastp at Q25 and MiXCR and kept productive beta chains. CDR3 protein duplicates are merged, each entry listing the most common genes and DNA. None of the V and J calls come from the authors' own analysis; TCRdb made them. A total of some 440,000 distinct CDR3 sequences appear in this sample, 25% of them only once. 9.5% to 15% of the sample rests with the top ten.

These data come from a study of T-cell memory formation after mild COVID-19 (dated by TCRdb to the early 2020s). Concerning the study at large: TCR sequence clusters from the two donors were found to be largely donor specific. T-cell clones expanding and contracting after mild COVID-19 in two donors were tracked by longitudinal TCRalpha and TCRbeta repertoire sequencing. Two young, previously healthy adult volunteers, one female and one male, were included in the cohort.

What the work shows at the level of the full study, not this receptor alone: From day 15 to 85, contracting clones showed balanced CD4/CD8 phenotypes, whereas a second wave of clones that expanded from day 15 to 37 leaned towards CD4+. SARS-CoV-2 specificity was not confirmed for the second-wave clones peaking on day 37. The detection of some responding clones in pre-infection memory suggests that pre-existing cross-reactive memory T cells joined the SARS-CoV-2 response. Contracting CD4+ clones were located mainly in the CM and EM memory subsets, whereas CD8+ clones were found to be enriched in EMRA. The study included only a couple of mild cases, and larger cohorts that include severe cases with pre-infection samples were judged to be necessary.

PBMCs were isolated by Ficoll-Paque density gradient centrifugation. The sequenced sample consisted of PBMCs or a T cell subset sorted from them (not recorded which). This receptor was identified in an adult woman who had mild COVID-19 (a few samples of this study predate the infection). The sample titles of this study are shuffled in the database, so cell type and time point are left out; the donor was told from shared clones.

CDR3 region: CASSDVRTYEQYF. The nucleotide sequence reads TGTGCCAGCAGTGACGTCAGAACCTACGAGCAGTACTTC. Rearrangement joined TRBV2 to TRBJ2-7, with the D segment identity uncertain. Reading the germline V gene gives CDR1 SNHLY and CDR2 FYNNEI. The CDR3 measures 13 amino acids from cysteine to phenylalanine. This entry keeps only the CDR3 DNA: 39 bases, framed from base 1. The junction carries 8 bases between V and J, which are trimmed by 3 bases and 2 bases respectively.